Following are 21 T cell receptor beta chains from one sample sequenced in a study of blood T cell repertoires in COVID-19. Only in-frame clones appear in the TCRdb table, and some are missing; sequencing was by immunoSEQ multiplex PCR. The profile shows about 170,000 clones, roughly 91% of them singletons. Sequencing was carried out using peripheral blood. The origin of the receptors is a woman in her forties or fifties with acute or convalescent COVID-19.

The chain joins TRBV24-1 to TRBJ1-3; D possibly corresponds to TRBD1 (5 bases). The germline V gene has CDR1 KGHDR and CDR2 SFDVKD. V was shortened by 0 bases and J by 4 bases, with 27 bases between the two germline ends. The CDR3 is made up of 21 amino acids. CDR3 in amino acids: CATSDLKKAGIQASSGNTIYF. The CDR3 region has the DNA TGTGCCACCAGTGATTTGAAGAAAGCAGGGATCCAGGCAAGCTCCGGAAACACCATATATTTT.

This chain links TRBV12-3 or TRBV12-4 with TRBJ1-2, with D perhaps TRBD1 (5 bases). The CDR3 loop spans 13 amino acids. Deletions cut 5 bases from V and 1 base from J, with 8 bases between. DNA for the CDR3: TGTGCCAGCAGTGAGACAGTTAACTATGGCTACACCTTC. Protein product: CASSETVNYGYTF.

The rearrangement joins TRBV10-3 to TRBJ1-3, with D maybe TRBD1 (5 bases). The V end was cut by 8 bases, the J end by 0 bases, with 11 bases between. This CDR3 comprises 14 residues. Germline CDR1 and CDR2: ENHRY and SYGVKD. CDR3 sequence: CAIGGTVSGNTIYF. Here the CDR3 DNA reads TGTGCCATCGGGGGGACCGTCTCTGGAAACACCATATATTTT.

The chain recombines TRBV2 with TRBJ1-6; no clear D gene. The CDR3 contains 14 residues. V was shortened by 8 bases and J by 1 base, with 9 bases between the two germline ends. The germline gives CDR1 SNHLY, CDR2 FYNNEI. CDR3 nucleotides: TGTGCCAGCGCTCCGGGATCCTATAATTCACCCCTCCACTTT. It codes for CASAPGSYNSPLHF.

The chain carries TRBV7-3 and TRBJ2-1; 8 nucleotides line up with TRBD1. V shed 2 bases and J 4 bases; nucleotides not matched to a gene: 4. Germline CDR1 and CDR2: SGHTA and FQGTGA. The CDR3 covers 15 residues. CDR3: CASSLGQGYYNEQFF. The CDR3 region has the DNA TGTGCCAGCAGCTTAGGACAGGGATATTACAATGAGCAGTTCTTC.

The CDR3 nucleotides are TGTGCCAGCAGCCTCAGTAGCGACAATGAGCAGTTCTTC. It is translated as CASSLSSDNEQFF. V usage is TRBV3-1 (or the pseudogene TRBV3-2) and J usage is TRBJ2-1; D is perhaps TRBD2 (5 bases). V was clipped by 4 bases and J by 5 bases, with 9 bases between them. The CDR3 is 13 residues long. Germline CDR1 and CDR2: LGHDT and YNNKEL (reference sequence).

The V and J genes are TRBV5-1 and TRBJ2-3, with 9 bases fitting TRBD1. The CDR3 runs to 15 residues. The germline CDR1 and CDR2 sequences are SGHRS and YFSETQ. Trimming removed 0 bases from V and 5 bases from J; junction bases left unmatched: 4. The CDR3 spells CASSLEGTGLDTQYF. The CDR3 bases are TGCGCCAGCAGCTTGGAGGGGACAGGGTTAGATACGCAGTATTTT.

This clone was seen a single time. V usage is TRBV7-8 and J usage is TRBJ2-7; 7 nucleotides line up with TRBD1. J was trimmed by 10 bases and V by 5 bases; bases with no gene match: 5. The CDR3 extends over 11 amino acids. Germline assignment: CDR1 SGHVS and CDR2 FQNEAQ. CDR3 DNA: TGTGCCAGCAGCGCAACAGGGGAACAGTACTTC. Translation gives CASSATGEQYF.

V is TRBV18 and J is TRBJ1-6; a possible D gene is TRBD1 (5 bases). This CDR3 comprises 16 residues. From germline, CDR1 is KGHSH and CDR2 LQKENI. V lost 3 bases and J lost 9, with 18 bases in between. CDR3 DNA sequence: TGTGCCAGCTCACCCCAAAAACCGACAGTGGGTTCACCCCTCCACTTT. Translating it yields CASSPQKPTVGSPLHF.

This rearrangement joins TRBV10-3 to TRBJ2-2; the D gene is possibly TRBD2 (6 bases). The germline V gene has CDR1 ENHRY and CDR2 SYGVKD. Trimming took off 8 bases at V and 7 bases at J, with 17 bases between the two ends. The CDR3 spans 14 residues. CDR3 loop: CAIGGTSVFGELFF. CDR3 DNA sequence: TGTGCCATCGGGGGGACTTCTGTCTTCGGGGAGCTGTTTTTT.

The rearrangement links TRBV5-4 to TRBJ2-5; a possible D gene is TRBD2 (5 bases). The germline gives CDR1 SGHNT, CDR2 YYREEE (reference sequence). The CDR3 sequence is 14 residues long. V lost 4 bases, J lost 0 bases, and 10 bases lay in between. The DNA of the CDR3 is TGTGCCAGCAGCCCTGGGAGTTACCAAGAGACCCAGTACTTC. Protein: CASSPGSYQETQYF.

V gene TRBV7-2 combines with J gene TRBJ2-7; the D gene is possibly TRBD2 (6 bases). The germline gives CDR1 SGHTA, CDR2 FQGNSA. V lost 2 bases to trimming and J lost 4 bases, with 12 bases between them. This CDR3 has 14 residues. CDR3 DNA sequence: TGTGCCAGCAGCTTATCCGGGGGAAATTACGAGCAGTACTTC. It specifies CASSLSGGNYEQYF.

The V gene is TRBV3-1 (or the pseudogene TRBV3-2), the J gene TRBJ2-7, with a possible D match to TRBD2 (5 bases). In germline, CDR1 is LGHDT, CDR2 YNNKEL (reference sequence). V gave up 3 bases and J gave up 6 bases, with 9 bases separating them. This CDR3 is built from 12 residues. CDR3 amino acids: CASSHEGSEQYF. CDR3 in DNA: TGTGCCAGCAGCCATGAGGGATCCGAGCAGTACTTC.

The chain links TRBV6-5 to TRBJ2-5, with a tentative D call TRBD1 (6 bases). The CDR3 is 14 amino acids. V was clipped by 7 bases and J by 5 bases, with 17 bases between them. Germline assignment: CDR1 MNHEY and CDR2 SVGAGI. CDR3 region: CASMTRARGETQYF. The CDR3 bases are TGTGCCAGCATGACAAGGGCCAGGGGCGAGACCCAGTACTTC.

The J gene is TRBJ2-7, the V gene TRBV18; TRBD1 matches 8 bases. The CDR3 extends over 13 amino acids. Trimming at V came to 3 bases and at J to 7 bases, leaving 5 bases not matched to a gene. CDR1 KGHSH and CDR2 LQKENI come from the germline V gene. CDR3 in DNA: TGTGCCAGCTCACCGGACAGGGACCGAGAGCAGTACTTC. Protein sequence: CASSPDRDREQYF.

The V and J genes are TRBV2 and TRBJ1-3; no clear D. In germline, CDR1 is SNHLY, CDR2 FYNNEI. The CDR3 is 15 residues long. V was pared by 3 bases and J by 4 bases, with 13 bases between. The CDR3 loop is CASSDSGGSGNTIYF. In DNA, the CDR3 is TGTGCCAGCAGTGACAGTGGAGGGTCCGGAAACACCATATATTTT.

This sequence joins TRBV5-1 and TRBJ1-4; TRBD1 matches 9 bases. The CDR3 covers 17 residues. Germline lookup yields CDR1 SGHRS and CDR2 YFSETQ. The V segment lost 0 bases and the J segment 4 bases; nucleotides outside the gene matches: 7. The CDR3 DNA is TGCGCCAGCAGCTTGGGAATATCGGGACAGGGTAATGAAAAACTGTTTTTT. Translation gives CASSLGISGQGNEKLFF. The full variable domain, rest sourced from reference TRBV5-1 and TRBJ1-4, is KAGVTQTPRYLIKTRGQQVTLSCSPISGHRSVSWYQQTPGQGLQFLFEYFSETQRNKGNFPGRFSGRQFSNSRSEMNVSTLELGDSALYLCASSLGISGQGNEKLFFGSGTQLSVL.

The rearrangement links TRBV19 to TRBJ1-3, with 8 bases aligning to TRBD1. Germline V gene lookup returns CDR1 LNHDA and CDR2 SQIVND (reference sequence). With V trimmed by 9 bases and J by 3 bases, 16 bases remained unmatched. The CDR3 spans 17 residues. CDR3 residues: CASSIRAGGANGNTIYF. The CDR3, as DNA: TGTGCCAGCTCTATAAGGGCAGGGGGCGCAAATGGAAACACCATATATTTT.

Here the CDR3 reads CASTRTGSNTGELFF. DNA of the CDR3: TGTGCCAGCACCCGGACAGGGTCGAACACCGGGGAGCTGTTTTTT. The chain employs TRBV6-5 and TRBJ2-2; 8 bases match TRBD1. The CDR3 spans 15 residues. Germline trimming cut 7 bases from V and 0 bases from J; bases unmatched to any gene: 4. Germline V gene sequence: CDR1 MNHEY, CDR2 SVGAGI.

The V gene is TRBV5-4, the J gene TRBJ1-3, with D possibly TRBD1 on 6 matching bases. V lost 2 bases and J lost 6, with 9 bases in between. This CDR3 region has 13 residues. Germline V CDR1 and CDR2: SGHNT, YYREEE (reference sequence). CDR3 in amino acids: CASSLPGVNTIYF. The CDR3 region has the DNA TGTGCCAGCAGCTTACCAGGGGTAAACACCATATATTTT.

This chain links TRBV4-3 with TRBJ2-7, with 7 bases lining up with TRBD2. V dropped 4 bases and J dropped 2; count of bases not matched to a gene: 2. CDR3 length: 13 residues. Germline CDR1 is LGHNA and CDR2 is YSLEER. CDR3 sequence reads: CASSRDYAYEQYF. Here the CDR3 DNA reads TGCGCCAGCAGCCGGGACTATGCCTACGAGCAGTACTTC.